The rows below give T cell receptor beta chains drawn from one sample of a study of blood T cell repertoires in COVID-19. This table comes from immunoSEQ multiplex PCR, and its TCRdb copy is limited to in-frame clones, with some not included. The data contain 35,000 to 40,000 clones, 87% of them singletons. The sample taken for sequencing was peripheral blood. The source is a human donor in a cohort sampled during active COVID-19. Each CDR3 is given with its conserved first and last residue. The order of the fields is clone size, D gene, V gene, J gene, CDR3 protein, CDR3 DNA. A D gene is named only where the DNA matches it firmly. The size of a clone is reported for some rows only, either as once, few or many, or as a class for expanded clones.

>.|TRBD1|TRBV28|TRBJ2-6
CASSPAGTDIGANVLTF
TGTGCCAGCAGTCCCGCCGGGACAGATATTGGGGCCAACGTCCTGACTTTC
>.|.|TRBV6-1|TRBJ1-5
CASSEVGDQPQHF
TGTGCCAGCAGTGAAGTCGGAGATCAGCCCCAGCATTTT
>few|TRBD1|TRBV10-3|TRBJ1-1
CATHRDRRTEAFF
TGTGCCACTCACCGGGACAGGCGGACTGAAGCTTTCTTT
>few|.|TRBV7-2|TRBJ2-1
CASSLVGLAPNNEQFF
TGTGCCAGCAGCTTAGTAGGTCTAGCGCCGAATAATGAGCAGTTCTTC
>once|TRBD2|TRBV28|TRBJ2-7
CASSGGGEYEQYF
TGTGCCAGCAGCGGGGGAGGGGAGTACGAGCAGTACTTC
>.|TRBD1|TRBV2|TRBJ2-3
CASIDRGSVTDTQYF
TGTGCCAGCATCGACAGGGGTTCTGTAACAGATACGCAGTATTTT
>.|.|TRBV7-8|TRBJ2-1
CASILSRWTYNEQFF
TGTGCCAGCATCCTTTCCAGGTGGACCTACAATGAGCAGTTCTTC
>.|.|TRBV29-1|TRBJ2-5
CSVQRGKETQYF
TGCAGCGTTCAGAGGGGGAAGGAGACCCAGTACTTC
>.|.|TRBV10-3|TRBJ2-5
CAISEGGMGGETQYF
TGTGCCATCAGTGAGGGGGGGATGGGAGGCGAGACCCAGTACTTC
>.|.|TRBV25-1|TRBJ2-1
CASSEGGSVVTEQFF
TGTGCCAGCAGTGAAGGCGGGTCCGTGGTCACCGAGCAGTTCTTC